This T cell receptor (beta chain) was sequenced for a study of blood T cell repertoires in COVID-19. The data were produced by immunoSEQ multiplex PCR, yet TCRdb's version contains in-frame clones alone and is incomplete. This table has 200,000 to 250,000 clones, more than 75% appearing once. This clone was seen once. The TCR was taken from a man aged 60 to 75 with acute or convalescent COVID-19. The sequenced sample consisted of peripheral blood.

The CDR3 region is CASSFPGQAPLFNTGELFF. In nucleotides, the CDR3 is TGTGCCAGCAGCTTTCCCGGACAGGCTCCCTTGTTTAACACCGGGGAGCTGTTTTTT. This chain connects TRBV7-9 to TRBJ2-2, with 7 nucleotides matching TRBD1. Germline CDR1 reads SEHNR; CDR2 reads FQNEAQ (reference sequence). CDR3 size: 19 residues. Trimming removed 3 bases from V and 2 bases from J; junction bases left unmatched: 15. Based on the CDR3 plus reference TRBV7-9 and TRBJ2-2, the full variable domain is DTGVSQNPRHKITKRGQNVTFRCDPISEHNRLYWYRQTLGQGPEFLTYFQNEAQLEKSRLLSDRFSAERPKGSFSTLEIQRTEQGDSAMYLCASSFPGQAPLFNTGELFFGEGSRLTVL.